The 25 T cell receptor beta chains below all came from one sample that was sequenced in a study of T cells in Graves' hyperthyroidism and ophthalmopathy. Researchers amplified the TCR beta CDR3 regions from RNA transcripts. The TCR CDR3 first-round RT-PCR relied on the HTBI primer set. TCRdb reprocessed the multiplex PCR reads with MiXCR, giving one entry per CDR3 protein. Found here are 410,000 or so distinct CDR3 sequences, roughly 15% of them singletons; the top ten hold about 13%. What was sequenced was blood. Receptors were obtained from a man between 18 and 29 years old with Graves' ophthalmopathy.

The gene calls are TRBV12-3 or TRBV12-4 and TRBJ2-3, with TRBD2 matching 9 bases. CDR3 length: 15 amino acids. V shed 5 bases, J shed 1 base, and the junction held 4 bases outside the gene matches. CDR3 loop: CASSPSSGGTDTQYF. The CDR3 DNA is TGTGCCAGCAGTCCATCTAGCGGGGGCACAGATACGCAGTATTTT.

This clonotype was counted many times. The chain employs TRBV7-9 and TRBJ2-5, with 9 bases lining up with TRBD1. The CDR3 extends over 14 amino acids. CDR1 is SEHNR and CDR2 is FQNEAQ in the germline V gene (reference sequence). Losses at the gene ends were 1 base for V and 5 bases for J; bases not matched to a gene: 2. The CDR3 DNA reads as TGTGCCAGCAGCTTAGTAGGGACAGGGGAGACCCAGTACTTC. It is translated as CASSLVGTGETQYF.

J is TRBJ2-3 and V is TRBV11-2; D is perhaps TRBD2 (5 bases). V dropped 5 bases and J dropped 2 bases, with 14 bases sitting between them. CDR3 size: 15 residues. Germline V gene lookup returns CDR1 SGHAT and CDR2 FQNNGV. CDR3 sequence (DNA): TGTGCCAGCAGCCATCTGCGGGTAAACACAGATACGCAGTATTTT. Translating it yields CASSHLRVNTDTQYF. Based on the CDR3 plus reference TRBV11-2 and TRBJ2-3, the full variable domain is EAGVAQSPRYKIIEKRQSVAFWCNPISGHATLYWYQQILGQGPKLLIQFQNNGVVDDSQLPKDRFSAERLKGVDSTLKIQPAKLEDSAVYLCASSHLRVNTDTQYFGPGTRLTVL.

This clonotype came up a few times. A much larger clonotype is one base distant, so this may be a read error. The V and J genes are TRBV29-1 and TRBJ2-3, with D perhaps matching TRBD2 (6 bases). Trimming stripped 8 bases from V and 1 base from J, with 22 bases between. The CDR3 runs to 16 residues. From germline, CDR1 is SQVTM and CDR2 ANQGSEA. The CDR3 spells CSTRVGGGFGTDTQYF. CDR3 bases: TGCAGCACACGAGTGGGGGGTGGATTTGGCACAGATACGCAGTATTTT.

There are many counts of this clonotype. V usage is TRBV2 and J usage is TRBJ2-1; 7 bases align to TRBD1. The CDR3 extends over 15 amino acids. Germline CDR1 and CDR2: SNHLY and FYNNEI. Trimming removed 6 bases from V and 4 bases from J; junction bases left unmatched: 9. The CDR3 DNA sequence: TGTGCCAGCAGCCAGGAAACACAGGGGTACAATGAGCAGTTCTTC. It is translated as CASSQETQGYNEQFF.

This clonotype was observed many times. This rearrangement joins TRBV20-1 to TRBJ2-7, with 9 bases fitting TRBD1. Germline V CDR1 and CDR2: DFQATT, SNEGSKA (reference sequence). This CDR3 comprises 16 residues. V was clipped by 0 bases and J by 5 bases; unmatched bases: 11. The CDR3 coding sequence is TGCAGTGCTAGAGAGGTGGGACAGGGAATCCCCCACGAGCAGTACTTC. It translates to CSAREVGQGIPHEQYF.

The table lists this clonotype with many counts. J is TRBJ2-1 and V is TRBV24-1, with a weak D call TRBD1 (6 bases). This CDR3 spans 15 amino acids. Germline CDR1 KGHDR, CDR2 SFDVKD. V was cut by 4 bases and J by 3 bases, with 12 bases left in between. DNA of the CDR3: TGTGCCACCAGTGACGGGCCGGACAGCTACAATGAGCAGTTCTTC. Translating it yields CATSDGPDSYNEQFF.

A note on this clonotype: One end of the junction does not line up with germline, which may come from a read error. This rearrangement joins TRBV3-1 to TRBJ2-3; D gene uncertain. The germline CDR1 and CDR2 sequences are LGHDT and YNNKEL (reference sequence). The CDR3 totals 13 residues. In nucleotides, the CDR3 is TGCGCCAGCAGCCAAGAAAAGACAGATACGCAGTATTTT. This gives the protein CASSQEKTDTQYF.

The CDR3 region has the DNA TGTGCCAGTAGTTACCGGGACAGGGTTAAAGAGACCCAGTACTTC. Its translation is CASSYRDRVKETQYF. J is TRBJ2-5 and V is TRBV19; 9 bases match TRBD1. The CDR3 contains 15 residues. Germline loops: CDR1 LNHDA, CDR2 SQIVND (reference sequence). V was pared by 5 bases and J by 3 bases, with 7 bases of the junction left unmatched.

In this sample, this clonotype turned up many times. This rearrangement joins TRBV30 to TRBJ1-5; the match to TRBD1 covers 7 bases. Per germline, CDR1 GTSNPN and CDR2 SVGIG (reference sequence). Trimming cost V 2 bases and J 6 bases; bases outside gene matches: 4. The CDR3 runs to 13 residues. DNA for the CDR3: TGTGCCTGGAGTTTGGCAGGGGGTCAGCCCCAGCATTTT. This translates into CAWSLAGGQPQHF. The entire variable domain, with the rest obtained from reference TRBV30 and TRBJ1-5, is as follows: SQTIHQWPATLVQPVGSPLSLECTVEGTSNPNLYWYRQAAGRGLQLLFYSVGIGQISSEVPQNLSASRPQDRQFILSSKKLLLSDSGFYLCAWSLAGGQPQHFGDGTRLSIL.

Here the CDR3 DNA reads TGTGCCAGCAGTTTAGGGTGGGGGAATGAGCAGTTCTTC. Its translation: CASSLGWGNEQFF. The rearrangement joins TRBV27 to TRBJ2-1; D may be TRBD1 or TRBD2 (5 bases each). CDR3 length: 13 residues. V shed 2 bases and J shed 7 bases, with 9 bases lying between them. Germline loops: CDR1 MNHEY, CDR2 SMNVEV (reference sequence).

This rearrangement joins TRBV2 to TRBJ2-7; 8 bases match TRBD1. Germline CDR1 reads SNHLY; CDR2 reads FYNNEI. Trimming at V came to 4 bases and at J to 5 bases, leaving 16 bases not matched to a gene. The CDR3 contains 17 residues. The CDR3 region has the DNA TGTGCCAGCAGTGTTCCCCCCGGGGCAGGGGGCCGTAACGAGCAGTACTTC. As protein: CASSVPPGAGGRNEQYF.

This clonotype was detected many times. In nucleotides, the CDR3 is TGTGCCAGCAGCCGCGTAGGAGCGGGAGCCCGCGATACGCAGTATTTT. It yields the protein CASSRVGAGARDTQYF. The rearrangement uses TRBV28 and TRBJ2-3, with TRBD2 matching over 8 bases. V shed 6 bases and J 6 bases; nucleotides not matched to a gene: 14. This CDR3 comprises 16 residues. CDR1 MDHEN and CDR2 SYDVKM come from the germline V gene.

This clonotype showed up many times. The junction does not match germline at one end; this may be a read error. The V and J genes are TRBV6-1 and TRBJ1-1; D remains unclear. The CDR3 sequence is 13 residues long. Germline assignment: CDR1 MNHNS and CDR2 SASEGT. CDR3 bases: TGTGCCAGCATACAGACTGAGAACCCTGAAGCTTTCTTT. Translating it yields CASIQTENPEAFF.

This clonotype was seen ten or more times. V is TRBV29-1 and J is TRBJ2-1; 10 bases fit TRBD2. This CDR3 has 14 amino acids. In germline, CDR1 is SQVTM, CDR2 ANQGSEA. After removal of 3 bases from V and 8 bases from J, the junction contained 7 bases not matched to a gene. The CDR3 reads CSVESGRAKDEQFF. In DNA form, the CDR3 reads TGCAGCGTTGAGAGCGGGAGGGCCAAGGATGAGCAGTTCTTC.

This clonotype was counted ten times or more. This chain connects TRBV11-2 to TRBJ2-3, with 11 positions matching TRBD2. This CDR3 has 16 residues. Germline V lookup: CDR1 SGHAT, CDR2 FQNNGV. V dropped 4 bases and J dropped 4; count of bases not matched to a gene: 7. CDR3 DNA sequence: TGTGCCAGCAGCTCAATAGCGGGAGGGCCCTCAGATACGCAGTATTTT. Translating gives CASSSIAGGPSDTQYF.

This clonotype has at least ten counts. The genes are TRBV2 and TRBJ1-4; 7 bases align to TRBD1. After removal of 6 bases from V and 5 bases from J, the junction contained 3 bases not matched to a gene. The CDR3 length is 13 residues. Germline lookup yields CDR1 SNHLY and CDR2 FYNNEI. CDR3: CASSRDSNEKLFF. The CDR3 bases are TGTGCCAGCAGCCGGGACAGCAATGAAAAACTGTTTTTT.

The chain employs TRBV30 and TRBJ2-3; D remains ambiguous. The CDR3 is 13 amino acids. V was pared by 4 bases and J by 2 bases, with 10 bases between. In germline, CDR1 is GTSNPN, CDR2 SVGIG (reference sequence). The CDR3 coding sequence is TGTGCCTGGAATGTAGGTAACACAGATACGCAGTATTTT. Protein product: CAWNVGNTDTQYF.

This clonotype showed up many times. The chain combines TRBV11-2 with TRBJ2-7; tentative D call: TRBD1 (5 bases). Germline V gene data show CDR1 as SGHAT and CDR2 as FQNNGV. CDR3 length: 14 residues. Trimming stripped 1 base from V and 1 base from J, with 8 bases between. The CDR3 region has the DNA TGTGCCAGCAGCTTAGTCGCAGGGTCCTACGAGCAGTACTTC. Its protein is CASSLVAGSYEQYF.

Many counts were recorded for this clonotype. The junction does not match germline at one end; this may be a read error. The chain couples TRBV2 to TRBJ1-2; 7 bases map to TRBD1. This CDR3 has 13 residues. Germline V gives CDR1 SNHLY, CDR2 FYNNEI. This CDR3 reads CASGDTGDYGYTF. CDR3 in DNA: TGTGCCAGCGGTGATACAGGGGACTATGGCTACACCTTC.

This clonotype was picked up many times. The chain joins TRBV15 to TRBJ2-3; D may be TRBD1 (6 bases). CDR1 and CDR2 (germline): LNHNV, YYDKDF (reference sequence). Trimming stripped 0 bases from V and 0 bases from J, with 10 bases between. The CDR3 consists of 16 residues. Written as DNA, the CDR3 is TGTGCCACCAGCAGAGATCAGGGGCTCAGCACAGATACGCAGTATTTT. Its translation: CATSRDQGLSTDTQYF.

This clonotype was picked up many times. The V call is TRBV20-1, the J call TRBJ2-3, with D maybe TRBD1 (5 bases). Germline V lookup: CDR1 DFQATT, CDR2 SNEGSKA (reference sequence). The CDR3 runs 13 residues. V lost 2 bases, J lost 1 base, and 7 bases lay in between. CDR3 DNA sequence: TGCAGTGCTAGACAGGGTGGCACAGATACGCAGTATTTT. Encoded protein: CSARQGGTDTQYF.

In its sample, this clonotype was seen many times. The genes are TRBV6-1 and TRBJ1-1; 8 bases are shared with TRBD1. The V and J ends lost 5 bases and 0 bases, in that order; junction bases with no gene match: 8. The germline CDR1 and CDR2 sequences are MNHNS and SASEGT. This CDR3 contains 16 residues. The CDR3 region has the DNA TGTGCCAGCAGTTTCCACCTGACAGGGGTGAACACTGAAGCTTTCTTT. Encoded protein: CASSFHLTGVNTEAFF.

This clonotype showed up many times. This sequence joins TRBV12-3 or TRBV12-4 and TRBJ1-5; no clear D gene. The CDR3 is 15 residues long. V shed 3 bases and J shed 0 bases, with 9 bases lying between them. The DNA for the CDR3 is TGTGCCAGCAGTTTGACTGGGTATAGCAATCAGCCCCAGCATTTT. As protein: CASSLTGYSNQPQHF.

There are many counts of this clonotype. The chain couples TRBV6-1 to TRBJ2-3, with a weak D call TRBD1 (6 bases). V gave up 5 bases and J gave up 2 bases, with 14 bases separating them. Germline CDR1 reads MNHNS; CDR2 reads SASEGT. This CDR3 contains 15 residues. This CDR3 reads CASSRWGRSTDTQYF. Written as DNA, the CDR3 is TGTGCCAGCAGTCGTTGGGGGCGATCCACAGATACGCAGTATTTT.